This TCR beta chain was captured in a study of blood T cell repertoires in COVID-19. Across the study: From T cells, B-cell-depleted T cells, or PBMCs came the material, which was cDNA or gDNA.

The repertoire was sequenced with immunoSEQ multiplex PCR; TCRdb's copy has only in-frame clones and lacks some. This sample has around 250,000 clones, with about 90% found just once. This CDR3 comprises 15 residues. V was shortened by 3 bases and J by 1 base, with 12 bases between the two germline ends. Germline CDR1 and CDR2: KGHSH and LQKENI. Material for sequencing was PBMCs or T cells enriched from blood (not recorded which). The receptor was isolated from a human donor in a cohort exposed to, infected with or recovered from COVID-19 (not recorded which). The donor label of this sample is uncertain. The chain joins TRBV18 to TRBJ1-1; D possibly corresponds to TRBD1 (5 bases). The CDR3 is CASSPSWGANTEAFF. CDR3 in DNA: TGTGCCAGCTCACCCTCGTGGGGCGCGAACACTGAAGCTTTCTTT.